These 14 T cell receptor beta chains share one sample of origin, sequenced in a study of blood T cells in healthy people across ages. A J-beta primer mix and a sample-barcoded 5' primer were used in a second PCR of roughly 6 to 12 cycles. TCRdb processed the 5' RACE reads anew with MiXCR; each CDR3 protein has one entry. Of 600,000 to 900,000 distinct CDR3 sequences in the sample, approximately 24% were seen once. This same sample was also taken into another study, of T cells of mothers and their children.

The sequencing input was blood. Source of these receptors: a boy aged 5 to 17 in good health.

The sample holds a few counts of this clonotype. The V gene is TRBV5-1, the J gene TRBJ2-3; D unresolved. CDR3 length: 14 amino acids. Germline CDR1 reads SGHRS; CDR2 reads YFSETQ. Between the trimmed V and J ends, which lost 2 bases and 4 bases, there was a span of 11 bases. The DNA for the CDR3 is TGCGCCAGCAGCTTAAACGTATCGCCAGATACGCAGTATTTT. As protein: CASSLNVSPDTQYF.

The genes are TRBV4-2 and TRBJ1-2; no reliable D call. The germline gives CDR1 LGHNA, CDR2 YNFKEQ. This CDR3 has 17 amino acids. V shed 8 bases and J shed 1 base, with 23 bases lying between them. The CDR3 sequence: CASGSLERRRLNYGYTF. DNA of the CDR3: TGTGCCAGCGGCAGCTTAGAACGACGGCGTCTTAACTATGGCTACACCTTC.

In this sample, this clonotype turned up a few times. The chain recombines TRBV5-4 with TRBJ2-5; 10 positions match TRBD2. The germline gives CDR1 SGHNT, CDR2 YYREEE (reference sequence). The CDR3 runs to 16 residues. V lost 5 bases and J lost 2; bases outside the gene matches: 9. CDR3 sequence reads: CASSLALAGLQETQYF. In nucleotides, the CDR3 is TGTGCCAGCAGTCTTGCACTAGCGGGGTTACAAGAGACCCAGTACTTC.

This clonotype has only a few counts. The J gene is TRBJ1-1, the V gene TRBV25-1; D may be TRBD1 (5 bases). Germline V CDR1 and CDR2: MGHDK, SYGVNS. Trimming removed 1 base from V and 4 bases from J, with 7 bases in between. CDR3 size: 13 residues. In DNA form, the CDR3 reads TGTGCCAGCAGTGAATGGGGCAGCACTGAAGCTTTCTTT. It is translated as CASSEWGSTEAFF.

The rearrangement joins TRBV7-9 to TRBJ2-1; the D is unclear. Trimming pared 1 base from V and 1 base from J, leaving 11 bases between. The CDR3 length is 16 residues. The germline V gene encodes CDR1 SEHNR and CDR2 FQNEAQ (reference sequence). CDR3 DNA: TGTGCCAGCAGCTTAGAAAGGGTTCCATCCTACAATGAGCAGTTCTTC. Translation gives CASSLERVPSYNEQFF.

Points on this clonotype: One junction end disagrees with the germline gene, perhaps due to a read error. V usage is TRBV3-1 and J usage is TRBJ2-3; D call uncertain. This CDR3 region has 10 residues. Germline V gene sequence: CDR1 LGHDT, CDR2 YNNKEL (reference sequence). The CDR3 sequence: CASVGDMQCF. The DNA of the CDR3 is TGTGCCAGCGTCGGAGATATGCAGTGTTTT.

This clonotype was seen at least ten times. The CDR3 DNA reads as TGCGCCAGCAGCTTCAGGACGGCCAGTTACGAGCAGTACTTC. Its protein is CASSFRTASYEQYF. V and J are TRBV5-1 and TRBJ2-7, with D unclear. The CDR3 has 14 residues. Per germline, CDR1 SGHRS and CDR2 YFSETQ. V lost 2 bases and J 4 bases, leaving 13 bases between the germline ends.

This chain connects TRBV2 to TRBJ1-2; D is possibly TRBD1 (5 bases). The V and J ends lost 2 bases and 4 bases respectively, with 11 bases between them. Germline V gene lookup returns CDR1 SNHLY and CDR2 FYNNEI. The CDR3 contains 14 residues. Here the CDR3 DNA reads TGTGCCAGCAGTGAATCCAGGGTCTCCTATGGCTACACCTTC. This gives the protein CASSESRVSYGYTF. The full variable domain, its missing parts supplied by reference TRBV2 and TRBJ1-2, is EPEVTQTPSHQVTQMGQEVILRCVPISNHLYFYWYRQILGQKVEFLVSFYNNEISEKSEIFDDQFSVERPDGSNFTLKIRSTKLEDSAMYFCASSESRVSYGYTFGSGTRLTVV.

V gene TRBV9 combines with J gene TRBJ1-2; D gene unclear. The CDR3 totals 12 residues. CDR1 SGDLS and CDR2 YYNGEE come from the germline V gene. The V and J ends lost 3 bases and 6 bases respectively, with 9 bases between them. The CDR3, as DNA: TGTGCCAGCAGCGGGCGGAGTGATGGCTACACCTTC. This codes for CASSGRSDGYTF. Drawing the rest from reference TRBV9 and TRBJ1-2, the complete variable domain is DSGVTQTPKHLITATGQRVTLRCSPRSGDLSVYWYQQSLDQGLQFLIQYYNGEERAKGNILERFSAQQFPDLHSELNLSSLELGDSALYFCASSGRSDGYTFGSGTRLTVV.

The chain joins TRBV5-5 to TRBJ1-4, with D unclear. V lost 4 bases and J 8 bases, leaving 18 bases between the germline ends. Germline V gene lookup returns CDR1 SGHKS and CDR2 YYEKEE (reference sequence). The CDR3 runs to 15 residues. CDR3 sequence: CASSPDPSEREKLFF. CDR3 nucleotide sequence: TGTGCCAGCAGCCCGGACCCCAGCGAGCGAGAAAAACTGTTTTTT.

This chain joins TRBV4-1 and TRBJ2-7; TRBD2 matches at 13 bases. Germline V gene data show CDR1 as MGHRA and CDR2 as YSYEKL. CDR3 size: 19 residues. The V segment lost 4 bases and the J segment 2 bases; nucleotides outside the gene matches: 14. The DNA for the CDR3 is TGCGCCAGCAGCCTCCAACCTGTGGGACTAGCGGGGTCCCCCTACGAGCAGTACTTC. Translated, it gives CASSLQPVGLAGSPYEQYF.

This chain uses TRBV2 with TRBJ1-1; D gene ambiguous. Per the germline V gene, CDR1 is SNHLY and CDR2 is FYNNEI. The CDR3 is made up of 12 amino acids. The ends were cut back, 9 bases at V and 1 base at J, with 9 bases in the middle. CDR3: CASLKRNTEAFF. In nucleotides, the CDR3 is TGTGCCAGTCTGAAGAGGAACACTGAAGCTTTCTTT.

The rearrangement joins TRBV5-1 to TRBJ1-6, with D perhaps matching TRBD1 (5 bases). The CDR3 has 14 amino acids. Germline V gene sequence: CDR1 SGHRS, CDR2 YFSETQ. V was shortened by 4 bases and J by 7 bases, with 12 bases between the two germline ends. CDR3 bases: TGCGCCAGCAGCGGGGGACGTCAGAATTCACCCCTCCACTTT. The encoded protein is CASSGGRQNSPLHF.

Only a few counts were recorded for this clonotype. CDR3 loop: CSVDEQFF. Here the CDR3 DNA reads TGCAGCGTTGATGAGCAGTTCTTC. The chain recombines TRBV29-1 with TRBJ2-1; D ambiguous. From germline, CDR1 is SQVTM and CDR2 ANQGSEA. Trimming removed 3 bases from V and 9 bases from J, with 0 bases in between. The CDR3 sequence is 8 residues long.